This T cell receptor beta chain appears in the sequencing data of a study of T cell responses to AZD1222 COVID-19 vaccine. Study-level findings and limits: Clonal diversity may have been underestimated in mostly white British donors.

This clone was picked up a small number of times. Its antigen is currently unknown. With 0 bases clipped from V and 2 bases from J, the junction kept 1 base outside the gene matches. The CDR3 extends over 16 amino acids. Germline V gene sequence: CDR1 LGHNA, CDR2 YNFKEQ. The assay was immunoSEQ multiplex PCR, and TCRdb's table has in-frame clones only and misses some. Of about 200,000 clones in the sample, about nine tenths were seen once. The sequence was obtained from an adult who received the AZD1222 COVID-19 vaccine. Sample: peripheral blood, taken 28 days after the second AZD1222 dose. The chain is built from TRBV4-2 and TRBJ2-6; 7 nucleotides line up with TRBD2. The CDR3 nucleotides read TGTGCCAGCAGCCAAGATGGGGGGGCTGGGGCCAACGTCCTGACTTTC. Its translation is CASSQDGGAGANVLTF.